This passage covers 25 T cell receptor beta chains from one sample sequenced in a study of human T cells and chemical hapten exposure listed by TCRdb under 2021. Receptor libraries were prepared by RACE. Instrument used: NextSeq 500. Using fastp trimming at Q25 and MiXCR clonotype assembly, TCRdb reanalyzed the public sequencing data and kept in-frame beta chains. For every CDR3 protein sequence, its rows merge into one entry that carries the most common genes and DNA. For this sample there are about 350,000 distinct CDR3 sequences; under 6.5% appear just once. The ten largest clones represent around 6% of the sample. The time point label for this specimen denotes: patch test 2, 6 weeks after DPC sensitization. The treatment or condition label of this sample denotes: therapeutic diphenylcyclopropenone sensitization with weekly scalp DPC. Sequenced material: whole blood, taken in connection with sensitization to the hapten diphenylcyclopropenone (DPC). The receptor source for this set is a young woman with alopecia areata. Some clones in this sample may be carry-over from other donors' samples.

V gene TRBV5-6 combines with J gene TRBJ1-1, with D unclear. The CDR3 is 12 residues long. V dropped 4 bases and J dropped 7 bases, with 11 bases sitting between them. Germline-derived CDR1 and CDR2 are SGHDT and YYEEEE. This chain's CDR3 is CASSRQTDEAFF. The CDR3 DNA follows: TGTGCCAGCAGCCGTCAGACGGATGAAGCTTTCTTT.

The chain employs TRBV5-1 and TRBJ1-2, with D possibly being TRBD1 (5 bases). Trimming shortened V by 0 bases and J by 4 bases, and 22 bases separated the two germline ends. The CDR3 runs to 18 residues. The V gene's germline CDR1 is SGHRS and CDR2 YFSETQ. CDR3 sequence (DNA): TGCGCCAGCAGCTTGGGAGGGGCTACCGGGGCGCCGGCCTATGGCTACACCTTC. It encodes CASSLGGATGAPAYGYTF.

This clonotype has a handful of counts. The CDR3 DNA reads as TGTGCCAGCAGTTTGAGCCTCCCCGGGGTCCACGAGCAGTACTTC. It specifies CASSLSLPGVHEQYF. V gene TRBV12-3 or TRBV12-4 combines with J gene TRBJ2-7; TRBD2 might be the D (5 bases). CDR3 size: 15 residues. V lost 3 bases and J 5 bases, leaving 17 bases between the germline ends.

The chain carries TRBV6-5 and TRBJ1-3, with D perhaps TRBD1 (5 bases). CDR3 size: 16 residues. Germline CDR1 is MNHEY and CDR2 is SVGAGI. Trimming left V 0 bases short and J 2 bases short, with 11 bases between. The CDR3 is CASSYSYTGAGNTIYF. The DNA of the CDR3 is TGTGCCAGCAGTTACTCGTACACGGGGGCTGGAAACACCATATATTTT.

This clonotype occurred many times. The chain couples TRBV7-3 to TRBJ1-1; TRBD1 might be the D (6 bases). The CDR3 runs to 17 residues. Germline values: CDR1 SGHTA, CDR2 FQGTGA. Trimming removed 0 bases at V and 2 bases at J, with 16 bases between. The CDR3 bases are TGTGCCAGCAGCTTAACGAGGGTGGACAGCCCCAACACTGAAGCTTTCTTT. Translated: CASSLTRVDSPNTEAFF.

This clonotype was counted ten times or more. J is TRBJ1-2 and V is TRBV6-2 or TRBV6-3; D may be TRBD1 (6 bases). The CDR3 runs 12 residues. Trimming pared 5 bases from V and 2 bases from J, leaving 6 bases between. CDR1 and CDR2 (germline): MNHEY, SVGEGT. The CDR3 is CASSGQNYGYTF. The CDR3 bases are TGTGCCAGCAGTGGACAGAACTATGGCTACACCTTC.

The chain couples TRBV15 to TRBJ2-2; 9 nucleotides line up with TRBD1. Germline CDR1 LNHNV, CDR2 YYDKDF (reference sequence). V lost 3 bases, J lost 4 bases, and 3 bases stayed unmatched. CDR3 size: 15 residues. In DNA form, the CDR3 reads TGTGCCACCAGCAGCACAGGGGGCTTCACCGGGGAGCTGTTTTTT. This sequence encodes CATSSTGGFTGELFF.

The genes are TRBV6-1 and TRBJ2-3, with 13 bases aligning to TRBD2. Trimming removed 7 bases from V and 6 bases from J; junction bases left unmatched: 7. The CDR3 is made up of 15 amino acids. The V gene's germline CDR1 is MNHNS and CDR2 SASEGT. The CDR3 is CASTLLAGGQDTQYF. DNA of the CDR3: TGTGCCAGCACCTTACTAGCGGGGGGGCAGGATACGCAGTATTTT.

The CDR3 loop is CASSLPGQSTDTQYF. The CDR3 DNA follows: TGTGCCAGCAGCCTACCGGGACAGAGCACAGATACGCAGTATTTT. The chain uses TRBV12-3 or TRBV12-4 and TRBJ2-3, with TRBD1 matching over 7 bases. The CDR3 has 15 residues. The trim removed 6 bases at V and 0 bases at J, leaving 6 bases unmatched.

The CDR3 is CSASNQRGEDTQYF. The CDR3 nucleotides are TGCAGTGCTAGTAATCAGCGGGGGGAAGATACGCAGTATTTT. The chain recombines TRBV20-1 with TRBJ2-3, with TRBD2 identical over 9 bases. The CDR3 is 14 residues long. Looked up from germline, CDR1 is DFQATT and CDR2 is SNEGSKA (reference sequence). V was clipped by 3 bases and J by 5 bases; unmatched bases: 6.

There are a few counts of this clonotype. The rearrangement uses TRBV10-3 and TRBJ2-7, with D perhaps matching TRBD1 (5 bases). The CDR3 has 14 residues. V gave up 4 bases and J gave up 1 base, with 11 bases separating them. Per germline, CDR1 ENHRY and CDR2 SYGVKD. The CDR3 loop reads CAISARQGSYEQYF. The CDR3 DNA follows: TGTGCCATCAGTGCTCGGCAGGGTTCCTACGAGCAGTACTTC.

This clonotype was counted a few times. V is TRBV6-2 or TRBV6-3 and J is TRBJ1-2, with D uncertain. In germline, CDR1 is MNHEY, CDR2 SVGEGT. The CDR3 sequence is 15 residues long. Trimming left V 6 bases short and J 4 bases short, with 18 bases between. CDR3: CASSRSLEHGYGYTF. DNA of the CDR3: TGTGCCAGCAGCCGATCCCTCGAACATGGCTATGGCTACACCTTC.

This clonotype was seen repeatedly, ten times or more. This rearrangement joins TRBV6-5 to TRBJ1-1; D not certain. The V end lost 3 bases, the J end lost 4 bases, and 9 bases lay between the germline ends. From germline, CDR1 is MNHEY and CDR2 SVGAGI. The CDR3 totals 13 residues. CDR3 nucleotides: TGTGCCAGCAGTTATGAGGGCTTCACTGAAGCTTTCTTT. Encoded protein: CASSYEGFTEAFF.

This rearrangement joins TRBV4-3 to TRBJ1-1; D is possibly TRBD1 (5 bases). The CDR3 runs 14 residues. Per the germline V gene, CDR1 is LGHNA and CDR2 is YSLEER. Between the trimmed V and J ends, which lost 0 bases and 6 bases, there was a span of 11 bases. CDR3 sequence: CASSQDSGAAEAFF. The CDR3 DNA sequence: TGCGCCAGCAGCCAAGATTCCGGGGCGGCTGAAGCTTTCTTT.

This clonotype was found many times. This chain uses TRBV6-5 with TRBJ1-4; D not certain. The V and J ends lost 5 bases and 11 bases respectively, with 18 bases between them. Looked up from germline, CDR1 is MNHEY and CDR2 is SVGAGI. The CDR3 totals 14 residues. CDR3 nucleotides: TGTGCCAGCAGTCCGTTGATTGGAGGAGTGAAACTGTTTTTT. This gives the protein CASSPLIGGVKLFF.

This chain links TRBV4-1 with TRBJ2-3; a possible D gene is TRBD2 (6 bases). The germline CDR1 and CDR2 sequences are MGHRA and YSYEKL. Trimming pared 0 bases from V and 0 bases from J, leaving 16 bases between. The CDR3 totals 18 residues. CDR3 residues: CASSQDGAAGTSTDTQYF. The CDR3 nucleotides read TGCGCCAGCAGCCAAGACGGGGCCGCAGGGACTAGCACAGATACGCAGTATTTT.

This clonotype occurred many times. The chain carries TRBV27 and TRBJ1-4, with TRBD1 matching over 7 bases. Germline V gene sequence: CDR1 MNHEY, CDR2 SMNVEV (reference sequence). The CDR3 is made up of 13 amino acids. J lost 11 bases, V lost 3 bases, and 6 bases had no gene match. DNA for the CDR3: TGTGCCAGCAGTTTGCCGGGACAGACTAAACTGTTTTTT. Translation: CASSLPGQTKLFF.

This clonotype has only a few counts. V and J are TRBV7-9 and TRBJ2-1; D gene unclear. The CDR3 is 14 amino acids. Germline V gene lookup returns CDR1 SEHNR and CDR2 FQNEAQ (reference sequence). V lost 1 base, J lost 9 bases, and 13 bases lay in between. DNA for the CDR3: TGTGCCAGCAGCTTAGACACAAGGATAGGTGAGCAGTTCTTC. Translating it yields CASSLDTRIGEQFF.

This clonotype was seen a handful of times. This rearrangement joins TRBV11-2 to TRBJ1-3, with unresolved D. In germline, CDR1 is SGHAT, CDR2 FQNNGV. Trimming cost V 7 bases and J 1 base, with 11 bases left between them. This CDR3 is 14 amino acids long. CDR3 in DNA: TGTGCCAGCACCCTACAGAGTTCTGGAAACACCATATATTTT. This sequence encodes CASTLQSSGNTIYF.

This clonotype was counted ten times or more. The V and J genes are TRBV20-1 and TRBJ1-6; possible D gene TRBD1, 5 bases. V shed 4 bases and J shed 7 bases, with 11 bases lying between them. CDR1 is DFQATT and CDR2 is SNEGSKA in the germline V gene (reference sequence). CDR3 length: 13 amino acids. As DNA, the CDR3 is TGCAGTGCTAAGCGGGGCAGCAATTCACCCCTCCACTTT. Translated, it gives CSAKRGSNSPLHF.

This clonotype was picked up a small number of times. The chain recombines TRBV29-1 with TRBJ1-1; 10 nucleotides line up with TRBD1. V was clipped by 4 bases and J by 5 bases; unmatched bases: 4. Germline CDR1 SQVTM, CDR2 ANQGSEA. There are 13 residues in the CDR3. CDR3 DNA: TGCAGCGTTGTCGGGACAGGGGAGACTGAAGCTTTCTTT. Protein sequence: CSVVGTGETEAFF.

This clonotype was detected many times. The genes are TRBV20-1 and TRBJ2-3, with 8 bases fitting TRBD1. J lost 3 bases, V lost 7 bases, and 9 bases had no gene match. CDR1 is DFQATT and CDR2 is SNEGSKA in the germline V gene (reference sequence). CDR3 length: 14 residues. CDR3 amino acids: CSGGLRGPTDTQYF. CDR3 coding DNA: TGCAGTGGTGGACTCAGGGGGCCAACAGATACGCAGTATTTT.

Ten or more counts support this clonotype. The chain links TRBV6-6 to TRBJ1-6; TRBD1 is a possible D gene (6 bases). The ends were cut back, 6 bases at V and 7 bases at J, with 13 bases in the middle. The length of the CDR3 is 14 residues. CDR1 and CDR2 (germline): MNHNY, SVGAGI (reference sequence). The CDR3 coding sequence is TGTGCCAGCAGGCCCAGGGGAGAGAATTCACCCCTCCACTTT. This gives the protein CASRPRGENSPLHF.

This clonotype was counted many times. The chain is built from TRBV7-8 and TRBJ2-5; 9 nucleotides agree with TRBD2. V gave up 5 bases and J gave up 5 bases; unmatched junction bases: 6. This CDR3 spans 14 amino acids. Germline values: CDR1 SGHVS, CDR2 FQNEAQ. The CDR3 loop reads CASSIGTSMETQYF. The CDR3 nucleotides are TGTGCCAGCAGCATCGGGACTAGCATGGAGACCCAGTACTTC.

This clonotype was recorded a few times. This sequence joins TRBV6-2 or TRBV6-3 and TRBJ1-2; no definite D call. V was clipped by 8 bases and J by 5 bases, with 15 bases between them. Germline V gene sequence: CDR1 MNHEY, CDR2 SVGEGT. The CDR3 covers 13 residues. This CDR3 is CASAHLTIYGYTF. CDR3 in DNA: TGTGCCAGCGCCCATCTAACCATATATGGCTACACCTTC.